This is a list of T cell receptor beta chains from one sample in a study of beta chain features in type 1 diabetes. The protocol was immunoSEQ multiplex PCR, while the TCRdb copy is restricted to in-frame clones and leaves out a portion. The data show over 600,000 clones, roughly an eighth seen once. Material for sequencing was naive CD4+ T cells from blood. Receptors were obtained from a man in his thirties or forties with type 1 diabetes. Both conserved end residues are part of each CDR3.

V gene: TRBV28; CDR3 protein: CASSLQGNYGYTF
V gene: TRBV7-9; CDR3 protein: CASSLRTNEKLFF
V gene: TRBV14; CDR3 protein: CASSPQGYEQYF
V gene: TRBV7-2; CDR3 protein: CASSPSRGGNQPQHF
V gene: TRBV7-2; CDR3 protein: CASSLYTGTNEKLFF
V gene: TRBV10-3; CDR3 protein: CAIGTQGIHGYTF
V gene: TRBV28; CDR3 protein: CASSSAADRNYGYTF
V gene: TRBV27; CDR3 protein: CASSPSANYGYTF
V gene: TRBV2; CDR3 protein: CASRARVVNTEAFF
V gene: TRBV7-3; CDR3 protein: CASSEGQGSPLHF
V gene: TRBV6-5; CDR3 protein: CASSYLRRGTQETQYF
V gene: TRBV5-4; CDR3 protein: CASSLWVAGFTGELFF
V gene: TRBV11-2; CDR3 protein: CASKIRDRGTGELFF
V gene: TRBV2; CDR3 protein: CASSSLAASTDTQYF
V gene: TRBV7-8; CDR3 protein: CASSFKRVVFADTQYF
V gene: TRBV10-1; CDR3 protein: CASSDSKSSEQYF
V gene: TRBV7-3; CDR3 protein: CASSPSGGAINTEAFF
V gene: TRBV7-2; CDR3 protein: CASSFVGQETQYF
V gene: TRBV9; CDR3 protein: CASSYGQGDEKLFF
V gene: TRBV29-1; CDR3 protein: CSVMGGYGETQYF
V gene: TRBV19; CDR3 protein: CASSIFGGQNTDTQYF
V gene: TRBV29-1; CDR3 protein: CSCRQNTGELFF
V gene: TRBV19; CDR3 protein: CASSVPGTIAYEQYF
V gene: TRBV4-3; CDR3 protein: CASSQGEGEAFF
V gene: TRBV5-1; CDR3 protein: CASSSRDWANEQFF
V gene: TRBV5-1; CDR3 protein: CASSPGTEAPSTDTQYF
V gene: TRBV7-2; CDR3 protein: CASSLGEETQYF
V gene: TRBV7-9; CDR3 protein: CASSPPLGTTYGYTF
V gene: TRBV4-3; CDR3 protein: CASSQVLRGEKLFF
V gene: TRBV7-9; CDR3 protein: CASLAAGATDTQYF
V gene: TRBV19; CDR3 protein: CASSPSQGTEQFF
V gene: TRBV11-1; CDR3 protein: CASSFTTGPDTQYF
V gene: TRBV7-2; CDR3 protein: CASSPRTGGQNEKLFF
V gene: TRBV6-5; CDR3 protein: CASSRVNQPQHF
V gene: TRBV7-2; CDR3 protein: CASSLGGAVETQYF
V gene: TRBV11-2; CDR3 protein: CASSASGLSGADTQYF
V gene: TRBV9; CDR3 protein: CASSVGSRDTIYF
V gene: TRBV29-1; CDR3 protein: CSVQTGGTGANVLTF
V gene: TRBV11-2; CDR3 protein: CASSLDGAGSYEQYF
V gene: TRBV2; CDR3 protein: CASGSYNEQFF
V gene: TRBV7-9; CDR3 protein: CASSFGHIPYEQYF
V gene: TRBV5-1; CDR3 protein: CASSPRRTNTGELFF
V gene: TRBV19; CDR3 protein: CASTGQGIVRPQHF
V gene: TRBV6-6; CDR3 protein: CASSYSRSNTEAFF
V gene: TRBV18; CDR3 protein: CASSPSLGTGGISYNEQFF
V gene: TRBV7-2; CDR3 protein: CASNDPGTGYSPLHF
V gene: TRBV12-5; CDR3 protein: CASGLVAGGREQYF
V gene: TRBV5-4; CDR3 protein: CASSLGSGGWIETQYF
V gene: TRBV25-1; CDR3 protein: CASSLMGLSNTGELFF
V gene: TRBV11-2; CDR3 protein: CASSLAFRVVRTDTQYF
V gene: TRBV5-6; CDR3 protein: CASSFKHTGELFF
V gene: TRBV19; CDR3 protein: CASRTGTGDEKLFF
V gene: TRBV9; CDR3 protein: CASSVMSQGRSSYNEQFF
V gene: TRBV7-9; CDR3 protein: CASTSLAGDKETQYF
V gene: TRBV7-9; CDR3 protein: CASSPLQGGQGNEQFF
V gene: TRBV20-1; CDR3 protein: CSAPMLATLHF
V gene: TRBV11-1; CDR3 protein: CASSLNRGNTEAFF
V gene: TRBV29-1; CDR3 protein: CSAEAGVANYGYTF